The clone carrying this T cell receptor beta chain has just a few counts. The germline gives CDR1 MDHEN, CDR2 SYDVKM. CDR3 size: 14 residues. The V end lost 3 bases, the J end lost 2 bases, and 11 bases lay between the germline ends. Alongside a J-beta primer mix, a sample-barcoded 5' primer served in a second PCR lasting 7 to 11 cycles. TCRdb re-derived calls from the 5' RACE reads in MiXCR, one entry per CDR3 protein. Counted here are some 860,000 distinct CDR3 sequences, roughly 56% occurring once; the ten biggest clones make up 20% to 30%. The data were obtained in a study of blood T cells in healthy people across ages.

The sequenced sample was blood. V is TRBV28 and J is TRBJ2-7, with D possibly being TRBD1 or TRBD2 (6 bases each). The clonotype comes from a man aged 35 to 55 in good health. The CDR3 is CASSFRGPPYEQYF. In nucleotides, the CDR3 is TGTGCCAGCAGTTTCCGGGGGCCCCCCTACGAGCAGTACTTC.